The 19 T cell receptor beta chains below were found in one sample sequenced in a study of blood T cells in healthy people across ages. PCR was performed a second time for roughly 6 to 12 cycles using a sample-barcoded 5' primer and a J-beta primer mix. TCRdb reprocessed the 5' RACE reads via MiXCR and lists one record per CDR3 protein. The sample consists of roughly 1.5 million distinct CDR3 sequences, about 42% of them appearing once. The sequenced sample consisted of blood. The receptors shown here come from a woman in her late teens or twenties in good health.

This clonotype was found many times. The chain couples TRBV11-1 to TRBJ2-7, with D unclear. Germline CDR1 is SGHAT and CDR2 is FQDESV (reference sequence). This CDR3 is 12 amino acids long. V was shortened by 3 bases and J by 7 bases, with 10 bases between the two germline ends. The CDR3 DNA follows: TGTGCCAGCAGCTTGACCTACAATGAGCAGTACTTC. This sequence encodes CASSLTYNEQYF.

In this sample, this clonotype turned up a few times. This sequence joins TRBV29-1 and TRBJ1-2; 7 bases align to TRBD1. The CDR3 is made up of 12 amino acids. Germline assignment: CDR1 SQVTM and CDR2 ANQGSEA. Trimming at V came to 0 bases and at J to 6 bases, leaving 1 base not matched to a gene. The CDR3 DNA reads TGCAGCGTTGAAGAAACAGGGGATGGCTACACCTTC. Translated, it gives CSVEETGDGYTF.

This chain uses TRBV7-3 with TRBJ1-3; D remains ambiguous. Trimming left V 2 bases short and J 4 bases short, with 12 bases between. CDR3 length: 15 amino acids. CDR1 SGHTA and CDR2 FQGTGA come from the germline V gene. This CDR3 is CASSLWAGEGNTIYF. DNA of the CDR3: TGTGCCAGCAGCTTATGGGCTGGGGAAGGAAACACCATATATTTT. Full variable domain (outside the CDR3, taken from reference TRBV7-3 and TRBJ1-3): GAGVSQTPSNKVTEKGKYVELRCDPISGHTALYWYRQSLGQGPEFLIYFQGTGAADDSGLPNDRFFAVRPEGSVSTLKIQRTERGDSAVYLCASSLWAGEGNTIYFGEGSWLTVV.

This clonotype has ten or more counts. The rearrangement links TRBV5-1 to TRBJ2-2, with D possibly being TRBD1 (5 bases). This CDR3 is 15 amino acids long. Germline lookup yields CDR1 SGHRS and CDR2 YFSETQ. Trimming shortened V by 0 bases and J by 5 bases, and 11 bases separated the two germline ends. The CDR3 nucleotides are TGCGCCAGCAGCTTGGGTGGGGCGCCTACCGGGGAGCTGTTTTTT. It yields the protein CASSLGGAPTGELFF.

This chain joins TRBV19 and TRBJ2-7; 10 positions agree with TRBD1. The J call may be in error: the DNA end matches TRBJ2-5 better. Looked up from germline, CDR1 is LNHDA and CDR2 is SQIVND (reference sequence). The CDR3 contains 15 residues. The CDR3 protein is CASTLGGTGEETQYF. The CDR3 DNA is TGTGCCAGTACTTTAGGCGGGACAGGGGAAGAGACCCAGTACTTC.

The chain is built from TRBV25-1 and TRBJ2-5; D is unresolved. CDR3 length equals 14 residues. V was clipped by 8 bases and J by 11 bases, with 24 bases between them. Germline lookup yields CDR1 MGHDK and CDR2 SYGVNS. The CDR3 spells CASSEVGKNNEQYF. CDR3 sequence (DNA): TGTGCCAGCTCCGAGGTAGGAAAGAACAATGAGCAGTACTTC.

This clonotype was observed once. V and J are TRBV5-1 and TRBJ2-7, with 8 bases matching TRBD1. CDR1 is SGHRS and CDR2 is YFSETQ in the germline V gene. The CDR3 contains 17 residues. V trimming: 4 bases; J trimming: 1 base; junction bases outside the gene matches: 13. CDR3 bases: TGCGCCAGCAGCCAGACAGGGGATACCGCCGTTTCCTACGAGCAGTACTTC. Protein: CASSQTGDTAVSYEQYF.

This chain links TRBV5-1 with TRBJ2-7; TRBD1 matches at 8 bases. Trimming removed 5 bases from V and 0 bases from J; junction bases left unmatched: 10. The CDR3 is 16 amino acids. In germline, CDR1 is SGHRS, CDR2 YFSETQ. CDR3 DNA sequence: TGCGCCAGCAGTCACGGACAGGGTCAGGCCTCCTACGAGCAGTACTTC. Translated, it gives CASSHGQGQASYEQYF.

This clonotype was seen ten or more times. The genes are TRBV4-3 and TRBJ2-4; a possible D gene is TRBD2 (6 bases). Trimming left V 6 bases short and J 6 bases short, with 24 bases between. Germline CDR1 and CDR2: LGHNA and YSLEER. This CDR3 has 17 residues. The CDR3: CASSPDRISGPLNIQYF. The CDR3 coding sequence is TGCGCCAGCAGTCCCGACAGAATTAGCGGTCCTTTAAACATTCAGTACTTC.

The CDR3 loop reads CASSATVGTSTGELFF. The CDR3 bases are TGTGCCAGCAGCGCCACAGTTGGTACGAGCACCGGGGAGCTGTTTTTT. The V gene is TRBV9, the J gene TRBJ2-2; unclear D gene. V was cut by 3 bases and J by 4 bases, with 16 bases left in between. Germline V lookup: CDR1 SGDLS, CDR2 YYNGEE. The CDR3 is 16 amino acids.

In nucleotides, the CDR3 is TGTGCCAGCAGTTTAATCCCAGTCGTAACCCTCGGAGAGCAGTTCTTC. Protein sequence: CASSLIPVVTLGEQFF. V usage is TRBV27 and J usage is TRBJ2-1; D gene unclear. The CDR3 consists of 16 residues. Germline V gene lookup returns CDR1 MNHEY and CDR2 SMNVEV (reference sequence). V lost 2 bases and J 10 bases, leaving 21 bases between the germline ends.

The V and J genes are TRBV12-3 or TRBV12-4 and TRBJ2-1, with D possibly being TRBD2 (7 bases). Between the trimmed V and J ends, which lost 10 bases and 3 bases, there was a span of 19 bases. The CDR3 contains 15 residues. The DNA for the CDR3 is TGTGCCACCATGGGGGGGCCCGTCGGCTACAATGAGCAGTTCTTC. Protein: CATMGGPVGYNEQFF.

V gene TRBV29-1 combines with J gene TRBJ2-2, with D perhaps TRBD2 (5 bases). V was clipped by 0 bases and J by 4 bases, with 9 bases between them. Germline-derived CDR1 and CDR2 are SQVTM and ANQGSEA. CDR3 length: 14 residues. CDR3 sequence (DNA): TGCAGCGTTGAAGACAGGAGGAGCACCGGGGAGCTGTTTTTT. Translation: CSVEDRRSTGELFF.

This clonotype has more than one count but fewer than ten. CDR3 region: CASSLKGGVEAFF. The CDR3 DNA sequence: TGTGCCAGCAGCTTAAAGGGGGGAGTTGAAGCTTTCTTT. V gene TRBV7-9 combines with J gene TRBJ1-1, with a possible D match to TRBD1 (6 bases). V gave up 2 bases and J gave up 7 bases, with 11 bases separating them. Germline CDR1 and CDR2: SEHNR and FQNEAQ (reference sequence). The length of the CDR3 is 13 residues.

This chain uses TRBV7-2 with TRBJ2-1; 9 nucleotides agree with TRBD2. In germline, CDR1 is SGHTA, CDR2 FQGNSA. The trim removed 5 bases at V and 9 bases at J, leaving 8 bases unmatched. The CDR3 has 14 amino acids. The chain's CDR3 is CASSQAGGYGEQFF. As DNA, the CDR3 is TGTGCCAGCAGCCAAGCGGGGGGCTATGGTGAGCAGTTCTTC.

In its sample, this clonotype was seen once. Compared with germline, one end of the junction differs, possibly owing to a read error. The V gene is TRBV29-1, the J gene TRBJ2-7, with D perhaps TRBD2 (6 bases). This CDR3 is built from 12 residues. CDR1 SQVTM and CDR2 ANQGSEA come from the germline V gene. DNA for the CDR3: TGCAGCGTTGGGACTACCACCTACGAGCGGTACTTC. Translating it yields CSVGTTTYERYF.

The chain uses TRBV9 and TRBJ2-7; TRBD2 agrees at 8 bases. Germline V lookup: CDR1 SGDLS, CDR2 YYNGEE. The CDR3 sequence is 15 residues long. J was trimmed by 4 bases and V by 4 bases; bases with no gene match: 10. The CDR3 DNA follows: TGTGCCAGCAGCACACCCGGGAGGGAAAGGTACGAGCAGTACTTC. As protein: CASSTPGRERYEQYF.

J is TRBJ2-3 and V is TRBV29-1; TRBD1 matches 7 bases. CDR3 length: 16 amino acids. V lost 0 bases and J lost 2; bases outside the gene matches: 8. The germline gives CDR1 SQVTM, CDR2 ANQGSEA. The CDR3, as DNA: TGCAGCGTTGAAGATCTCGAGACAGGGTTCACAGATACGCAGTATTTT. Its protein product is CSVEDLETGFTDTQYF.

The V call is TRBV5-1, the J call TRBJ2-5, with TRBD2 as a possible D gene (5 bases). V was shortened by 0 bases and J by 2 bases, with 14 bases between the two germline ends. Germline CDR1 is SGHRS and CDR2 is YFSETQ. The CDR3 consists of 16 residues. CDR3 region: CASSLGAAATQETQYF. The CDR3 DNA sequence: TGCGCCAGCAGCTTGGGAGCGGCAGCTACACAAGAGACCCAGTACTTC.